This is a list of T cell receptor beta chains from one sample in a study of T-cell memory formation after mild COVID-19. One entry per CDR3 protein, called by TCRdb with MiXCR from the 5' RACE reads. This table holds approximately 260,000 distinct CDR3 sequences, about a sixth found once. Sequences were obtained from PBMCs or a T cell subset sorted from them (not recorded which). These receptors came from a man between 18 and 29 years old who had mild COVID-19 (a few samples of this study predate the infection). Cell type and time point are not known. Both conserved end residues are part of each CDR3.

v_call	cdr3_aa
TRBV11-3	CASSNTGYEQYF
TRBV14	CASSQDRGLYNEQFF
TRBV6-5	CASSHEDRGWYGYTF
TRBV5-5	CASRGLAGKYEQYF
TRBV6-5	CASTDDREGTDTQYF
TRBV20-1	CSARRGPNTEAFF
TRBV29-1	CSVGTGYTGELFF
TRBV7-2	CASSFFHEQFF
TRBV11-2	CAIGGRGLLGSYEQYF
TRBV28	CASSLSSGTDTQYF
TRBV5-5	CASMRTGSGGWTDTQYF
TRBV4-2	CASSQGWTSGNEQFF
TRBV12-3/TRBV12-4	CASTVTRTGEAFF
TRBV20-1	CSARDGSGANVLTF
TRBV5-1	CASSGAPSPYEQYF
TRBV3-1	CASRPGQGNTEAFF
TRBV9	CASSVDADQPQHF
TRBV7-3	CASSRDRSGELFF
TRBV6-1	CASRQNQPQHF
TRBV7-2	CASSPPGSLWEQYF
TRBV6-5	CASSYEGGSYNEQFF
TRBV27	CASSSQPFTDTQYF
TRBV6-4	CASSETGGSTDTQYF
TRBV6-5	CASSYSGLPGETQYF
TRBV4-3	CASSQDSAARGQFF
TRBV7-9	CASSFPGDRGWNEQFF
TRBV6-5	CASSLTGFGANVLTF
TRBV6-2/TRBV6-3	CASSDLADTQYF
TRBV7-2	CASSSRLAADTQYF
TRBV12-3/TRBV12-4	CASSLTGAYNSPLHF
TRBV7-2	CASSFGSGIYSNQPQHF